One TCR beta chain is described in this entry. Its binding antigen is unknown. Base qualities are not provided; no much larger clone lies one nucleotide away. The source of the sample is a study of a mutant IDH1 vaccine in newly diagnosed glioma (dated by TCRdb to about 2021). Describing the broader study: Vaccination was initiated 4-6 weeks after radiotherapy alone, or concurrently with temozolomide cycles in the chemotherapy-containing groups. The week-35 safety follow-up was designated visit V12, and the week-47 end of study was designated visit V13. Of the approximately 34 patients who were treated, 62.5% were male and around 40% were female, and the mean age was around 40 years. Longitudinal TCRB deep sequencing was performed for roughly 25 treated patients wherever samples were available for exploratory analyses. Peripheral blood was drawn at six visits: V03 (baseline), V05, V07, V10, V12 and V13. Before enrollment, most patients had been given radiochemotherapy with temozolomide as standard therapy, while the rest had received either radiotherapy alone or temozolomide alone.

This specimen's time point label, interpreted: week 47, end of study. Every vaccine dose consisted of 300 ug of a 20-mer mutant IDH1 peptide in Montanide, administered subcutaneously together with topical imiquimod. Patients received eight vaccinations in weeks 1, 3, 5, 7, 11, 15, 19 and 23, corresponding to visits V03 through V10. All donors had newly diagnosed IDH1-mutant astrocytomas of WHO grade 3 or 4 that showed loss of nuclear ATRX. The samples were drawn from NOA16, a multicentre, single-arm, open-label phase I trial in Germany that tested a mutant IDH1 peptide vaccine in humans for the first time. The DNeasy Blood and Tissue Kit was used to extract genomic DNA from EDTA blood for TCRB sequencing. Trimming costs V 3 bases and J 1 base, and their ends lie 9 bases apart. From the cysteine up to the phenylalanine, the CDR3 has a length of 14 residues. The CDR3 DNA has 42 bases and is translated from base 1. From the germline V gene (reference sequence), CDR1 is LNHDA and CDR2 is SQIVND.

Overall study results and their limits: According to the authors, sample limitations meant that analyses of patient blood samples could not be reproduced. Selection of PBMC samples for TCRB deep sequencing was based on availability. Immune responses induced by the vaccine were seen in around 93% of patients across multiple MHC alleles. No apparent relationship was observed between pseudoprogression and alterations in the top peripheral T cell clonotypes detected by TCRB sequencing.

The method behind the library was the immunoSEQ multiplex PCR assay. The hsTCRB Kit was used according to the manufacturer's protocol to amplify rearranged TCR beta chain sequences. An Illumina MiSeq was used to sequence the TCRB libraries. Per the authors' processing: Demultiplexing, trimming and gene mapping were performed with the kit vendor's proprietary platform. The table was pulled from immuneACCESS by TCRdb, which kept in-frame rearrangements only. Such tables lose some clones; where checked, under half of the loss comes from unresolved V genes, and the rest has no known cause. V, J and clone size reflect that table, while D and trimming were determined from the DNA. The sample table lists tens of thousands of clones, over 70% of them with a count of one. The ten largest clones represent approximately 5.3% of the sample.

This receptor was identified in a middle-aged man with glioma. The material sequenced was PBMCs, taken from a glioma patient whose treatment included an IDH1 peptide vaccine. This sequence uses TRBV19 and TRBJ1-1; a confident D gene designation cannot be given. The nucleotide sequence reads TGTGCCAGTAGTATGGGATATGGGAACACTGAAGCTTTCTTT. It translates as CASSMGYGNTEAFF.